The rows below give T cell receptor beta chains drawn from one sample of a study of T cells after yellow fever vaccination. TCRdb called the 5' RACE reads again in MiXCR, with one record for every CDR3 protein. The table lists about 330,000 distinct CDR3 sequences, approximately 8% of them singletons. This sample comprised PBMCs, obtained about 41 days after the first yellow fever vaccination. The origin of the receptors is a man aged 18 to 30 who received the YFV17D yellow fever vaccine. Both conserved end residues are part of each CDR3. The D gene is left open where the match is weak. Clone size appears in some rows only: once, few, many, or a class for an expanded clone.

v_call,d_call,clone_size,j_call,cdr3_nt,cdr3_aa
TRBV20-1,.,.,TRBJ2-2,TGCAGCGCCGTGGGGCCGAAGGGGACCGGGGAGCTGTTTTTT,CSAVGPKGTGELFF
TRBV5-1,TRBD2,.,TRBJ2-3,TGCGCCAGCAGCTCCCCTAGCGGGTCCACAGATACGCAGTATTTT,CASSSPSGSTDTQYF
TRBV23-1,.,few,TRBJ2-3,TGCGCCAGCAGTCAGGGGCACCTGAGCACAGATACGCAGTATTTT,CASSQGHLSTDTQYF
TRBV4-1,.,.,TRBJ2-5,TGCGCCAGCAGCCAAGGCAGCCGAGAGACCCAGTACTTC,CASSQGSRETQYF
TRBV5-4,TRBD2,few,TRBJ2-5,TGTGCCAGCAGCTTGGGGAACATAGCGGGGGGGCCGCGGGAGACCCAGTACTTC,CASSLGNIAGGPRETQYF
TRBV3-1,.,few,TRBJ2-1,TGTGCCAGCAGCCAAGGGCTAGTGAACTATGAGCAGTTCTTC,CASSQGLVNYEQFF
TRBV7-3,TRBD2,.,TRBJ2-1,TGTGCCAGCAGGACTAGCGGGACCCCCCGGGGTGAGCAGTTCTTC,CASRTSGTPRGEQFF
TRBV12-3/TRBV12-4,TRBD1,.,TRBJ2-2,TGTGCCAGCAAGACAGGGGGGTTCGGGGAGCTGTTTTTT,CASKTGGFGELFF
TRBV7-2,.,few,TRBJ2-5,TGTGCCAGCAGCTTATACGGGGGCGAAGAGACCCAGTACTTC,CASSLYGGEETQYF
TRBV10-3,TRBD2,few,TRBJ2-5,TGTGCCACCAGACCGCTAGCGGGGCAAGAGACCCAGTACTTC,CATRPLAGQETQYF
TRBV11-2,.,.,TRBJ2-6,TGTGCCAGCAGCAGTACGACGTTTGGGGCCAACGTCCTGACTTTC,CASSSTTFGANVLTF
TRBV28,TRBD1,.,TRBJ1-1,TGTGCCAGCGACCGTGGGGACAGCAAGAACACTGAAGCTTTCTTT,CASDRGDSKNTEAFF
TRBV24-1,TRBD2,few,TRBJ2-1,TGTGCCACCAGTGATTTTCCTAGCGGGAGCTCCTACAATGAGCAGTTCTTC,CATSDFPSGSSYNEQFF
TRBV28,.,few,TRBJ2-2,TGTGCCAGCAGCTACGGGGGCCGAACCACCGGGGAGCTGTTTTTT,CASSYGGRTTGELFF
TRBV7-6,.,.,TRBJ2-5,TGTGCCAGCAGATCCTCCTTTTGGGATGGGGAGACCCAGTACTTC,CASRSSFWDGETQYF
TRBV3-1,.,.,TRBJ2-5,TGTGCCTCCACCCAAGAACTGGGGATGGGTTTTCAAGAGACCCAGTACTTC,CASTQELGMGFQETQYF
TRBV13,TRBD1,few,TRBJ1-2,TGTGCCAGCATCATCAGAGGACAGGGGGGGTATGGCTACACCTTC,CASIIRGQGGYGYTF
TRBV7-8,.,.,TRBJ2-3,TGTGCCAGCAGCTTAATTGCGGGGCCGCAGTATTTT,CASSLIAGPQYF
TRBV5-1,TRBD2,many,TRBJ2-3,TGCGCCAGCCGACTAGCGGGGAGCACAGATACGCAGTATTTT,CASRLAGSTDTQYF
TRBV19,.,.,TRBJ1-1,TGTGCCAGTAGTATCCGCCCGGGACGGATGAACACTGAAGCTTTCTTT,CASSIRPGRMNTEAFF
TRBV5-1,.,few,TRBJ2-3,TGCGCCAGCAGCGCGTGGACAGTAGGGAGCACAGATACGCAGTATTTT,CASSAWTVGSTDTQYF
TRBV27,.,few,TRBJ2-2,TGTGCCAGCAGTTTATTATCTAGGGATCTAGCCCCGAACACCGGGGAGCTGTTTTTT,CASSLLSRDLAPNTGELFF
TRBV20-1,.,few,TRBJ1-3,TGCAGTGCTAGTTTACCAGGGCTATACGCGGACACCATATATTTT,CSASLPGLYADTIYF
TRBV29-1,TRBD1,.,TRBJ2-7,TGCAGCGCGCAGGGGGATCCCTACGAGCAGTACTTC,CSAQGDPYEQYF
TRBV5-5,TRBD1,many,TRBJ1-3,TGTGCCAGCTCACAGGGGCCCGCGGGAAACACCATATATTTT,CASSQGPAGNTIYF
TRBV10-3,.,.,TRBJ2-7,TGTGCCATCAGACTGGGGGGAATCGGGGCGTTTGAGCAGTACTTC,CAIRLGGIGAFEQYF
TRBV29-1,TRBD1,few,TRBJ2-7,TGCAGCGTCGGGACAGGTACAACCCACGAGCAGTACTTC,CSVGTGTTHEQYF
TRBV6-1,.,many,TRBJ1-5,TGTGCCAGCACCAAAGACGGCTACGGGTTAAATCAGCCCCAGCATTTT,CASTKDGYGLNQPQHF
TRBV20-1,.,.,TRBJ2-1,TGCAGTGCTAGAGTAAGGGGAGCCTCCTACAATGAGCAGTTCTTC,CSARVRGASYNEQFF
TRBV12-3/TRBV12-4,.,many,TRBJ2-7,TGTGCCAGCAGCGACAAGAACAGTAGAAGGGGATACTACGAGCAGTACTTC,CASSDKNSRRGYYEQYF
TRBV6-2/TRBV6-3,TRBD2,few,TRBJ2-1,TGTGCCAGCAGTTATTCCTCTAGCGGCTACAATGAGCAGTTCTTC,CASSYSSSGYNEQFF
TRBV5-1,.,many,TRBJ1-2,TGCGCCAGCAGCCCGAGGGAGACCTATGGCTACACCTTC,CASSPRETYGYTF
TRBV12-3/TRBV12-4,.,.,TRBJ2-1,TGTGCCAGCAGCTATCTTCCGGGGCGGGGGCCCGATGAGCAGTTCTTC,CASSYLPGRGPDEQFF